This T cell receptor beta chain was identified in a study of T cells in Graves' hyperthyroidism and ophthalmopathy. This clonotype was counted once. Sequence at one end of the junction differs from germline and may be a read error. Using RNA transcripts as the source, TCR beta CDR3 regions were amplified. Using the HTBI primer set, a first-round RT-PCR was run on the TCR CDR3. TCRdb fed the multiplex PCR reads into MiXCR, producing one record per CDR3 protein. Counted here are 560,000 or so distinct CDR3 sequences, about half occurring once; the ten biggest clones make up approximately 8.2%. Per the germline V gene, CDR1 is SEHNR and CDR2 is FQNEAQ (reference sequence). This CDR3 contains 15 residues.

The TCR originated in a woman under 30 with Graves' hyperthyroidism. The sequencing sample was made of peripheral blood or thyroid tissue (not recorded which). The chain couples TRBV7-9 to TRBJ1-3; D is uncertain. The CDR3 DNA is TGCGCCAGCAGCCAAGATTACGGATCCCTGCACACCATATATTTT. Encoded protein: CASSQDYGSLHTIYF.